A selection of T cell receptor beta chains follows, all from one sample in a study of memory CD4+ T cells and cytomegalovirus serostatus. Measured with immunoSEQ multiplex PCR; TCRdb has only the in-frame clones, and not every one. The table records about 52,000 clones, approximately 82% of them present only once. Sequencing input: memory CD4+ T cells from blood. The receptors were gathered from an adult in good health and CMV-seropositive. Both conserved end residues are part of each CDR3. A D gene is named only where the DNA matches it firmly. Clone size is stated in some rows and not others, as once, few, many or a class when expanded.

clone size: NA; V gene: TRBV28; D gene: NA; J gene: TRBJ2-1; CDR3 DNA: TGTGCCAGCAGTATGATCGGAGGCTCCTACAATGAGCAGTTCTTC; CDR3 protein: CASSMIGGSYNEQFF
clone size: few; V gene: TRBV7-9; D gene: NA; J gene: TRBJ1-3; CDR3 DNA: TGTGCCAGCAGCGGTGACCTAGGAAACACCATATATTTT; CDR3 protein: CASSGDLGNTIYF
clone size: NA; V gene: TRBV5-1; D gene: TRBD1; J gene: TRBJ1-4; CDR3 DNA: TGCGCCAGCAGCCCTGCGGGACAGGGGAATGAAAAACTGTTTTTT; CDR3 protein: CASSPAGQGNEKLFF
clone size: NA; V gene: TRBV5-5; D gene: NA; J gene: TRBJ1-2; CDR3 DNA: TGTGCCAGCAGCTTGTACTTGGGGAGGGGTGGCTACACCTTC; CDR3 protein: CASSLYLGRGGYTF
clone size: NA; V gene: TRBV10-3; D gene: NA; J gene: TRBJ2-3; CDR3 DNA: TGTGCCATCAGTGAGTTTGGGGTGAGCACAGATACGCAGTATTTT; CDR3 protein: CAISEFGVSTDTQYF
clone size: NA; V gene: TRBV15; D gene: NA; J gene: TRBJ2-3; CDR3 DNA: TGTGCCACCAGCAGACCCGCGCCCTGGGGAGGCACAGATACGCAGTATTTT; CDR3 protein: CATSRPAPWGGTDTQYF
clone size: NA; V gene: TRBV4-2; D gene: TRBD2; J gene: TRBJ2-5; CDR3 DNA: TGTGCCAGCAGCCTCCTCGGGGGGGGGAGAGAGACCCAGTACTTC; CDR3 protein: CASSLLGGGRETQYF
clone size: NA; V gene: TRBV6-5; D gene: NA; J gene: TRBJ1-2; CDR3 DNA: TGTGCCAGCAGCGAAGTTGGGGCTAACTATGGCTACACCTTC; CDR3 protein: CASSEVGANYGYTF
clone size: few; V gene: TRBV2; D gene: NA; J gene: TRBJ2-5; CDR3 DNA: TGTGCCAGCAGCTACATAAAGGAGATAAGAGGGGATAACTTC; CDR3 protein: CASSYIKEIRGDNF
clone size: once; V gene: TRBV11-1; D gene: NA; J gene: TRBJ2-3; CDR3 DNA: TGTGCCAGCAGCCGAACTCAGGGGCCGGGCACAGATACGCAGTATTTT; CDR3 protein: CASSRTQGPGTDTQYF
clone size: NA; V gene: TRBV7-2; D gene: NA; J gene: TRBJ1-1; CDR3 DNA: TGTGCCAGCAGCTTATGGCAGAAGAACACTGAAGCTTTCTTT; CDR3 protein: CASSLWQKNTEAFF
clone size: NA; V gene: TRBV18; D gene: NA; J gene: TRBJ2-5; CDR3 DNA: TGTGCCAGCTCACCGGTGCTAGGGTTGGAGACCCAGTACTTC; CDR3 protein: CASSPVLGLETQYF
clone size: NA; V gene: TRBV5-4; D gene: NA; J gene: TRBJ1-4; CDR3 DNA: TGTGCCAGCAGCCCCCAACCGGGGTTAGGGACTAATGAAAAACTGTTTTTT; CDR3 protein: CASSPQPGLGTNEKLFF
clone size: NA; V gene: TRBV28; D gene: NA; J gene: TRBJ2-7; CDR3 DNA: TGTGCCAGCAGCCGGTACGGTAGTAAAGACTACGAGCAGTACTTC; CDR3 protein: CASSRYGSKDYEQYF
clone size: NA; V gene: TRBV11-2; D gene: NA; J gene: TRBJ2-1; CDR3 DNA: TGTGCCAGCAGCTCCCTGGGACCCATCAGCAATGAGCAGTTCTTC; CDR3 protein: CASSSLGPISNEQFF
clone size: NA; V gene: TRBV7-2; D gene: TRBD2; J gene: TRBJ2-5; CDR3 DNA: TGTGCCAGCAGCCCCAGGACTAGCGGGGGTGAGACCCAGTACTTC; CDR3 protein: CASSPRTSGGETQYF
clone size: NA; V gene: TRBV7-2; D gene: TRBD1; J gene: TRBJ2-7; CDR3 DNA: TGTGCCAGCAGCTCAGCCCACTCACAGGGGAAGGTGTACGAGCAGTACTTC; CDR3 protein: CASSSAHSQGKVYEQYF
clone size: once; V gene: TRBV4-1; D gene: NA; J gene: TRBJ2-1; CDR3 DNA: TGCGCCAGCAGCCAAAGGGCACCCTACAATGAGCAGTTCTTC; CDR3 protein: CASSQRAPYNEQFF
clone size: NA; V gene: TRBV7-9; D gene: NA; J gene: TRBJ2-7; CDR3 DNA: TGTGCCAGCAGCTTAGGGGGTTACAGCTCCTACGAGCAGTACTTC; CDR3 protein: CASSLGGYSSYEQYF
clone size: NA; V gene: TRBV5-1; D gene: NA; J gene: TRBJ1-1; CDR3 DNA: TGCGCCAGCCGGAGGAGGGAGATGAACACTGAAGCTTTCTTT; CDR3 protein: CASRRREMNTEAFF
clone size: NA; V gene: TRBV18; D gene: NA; J gene: TRBJ2-7; CDR3 DNA: TGTGCCAGCTCACCACCGGGCAGAAAGACGGGGGAGCAGTACTTC; CDR3 protein: CASSPPGRKTGEQYF
clone size: NA; V gene: TRBV2; D gene: TRBD2; J gene: TRBJ2-7; CDR3 DNA: TGTGCCATAGCACGGGACCACAGCGGGAGCGAGCAGTACTTC; CDR3 protein: CAIARDHSGSEQYF
clone size: NA; V gene: TRBV7-9; D gene: TRBD2; J gene: TRBJ2-3; CDR3 DNA: TGTGCCAGCAGCTTGGGACTAGCGGGAGCACCAGATACGCAGTATTTT; CDR3 protein: CASSLGLAGAPDTQYF
clone size: once; V gene: TRBV12-5; D gene: NA; J gene: TRBJ1-2; CDR3 DNA: TGTGCTAGTGGTCCCTCCCCGGGGGGGCCTGCGGATGGCTACACCTTC; CDR3 protein: CASGPSPGGPADGYTF
clone size: NA; V gene: TRBV5-6; D gene: TRBD1; J gene: TRBJ2-7; CDR3 DNA: TGTGCCAGCAGCTTGACCGGGACAGGGGTCTACGAGCAGTACTTC; CDR3 protein: CASSLTGTGVYEQYF
clone size: once; V gene: TRBV25-1; D gene: TRBD1; J gene: TRBJ1-2; CDR3 DNA: TGTGCCAGCAGTCAACCGACAGGGCCCATAGTCCTGTACACCTTC; CDR3 protein: CASSQPTGPIVLYTF